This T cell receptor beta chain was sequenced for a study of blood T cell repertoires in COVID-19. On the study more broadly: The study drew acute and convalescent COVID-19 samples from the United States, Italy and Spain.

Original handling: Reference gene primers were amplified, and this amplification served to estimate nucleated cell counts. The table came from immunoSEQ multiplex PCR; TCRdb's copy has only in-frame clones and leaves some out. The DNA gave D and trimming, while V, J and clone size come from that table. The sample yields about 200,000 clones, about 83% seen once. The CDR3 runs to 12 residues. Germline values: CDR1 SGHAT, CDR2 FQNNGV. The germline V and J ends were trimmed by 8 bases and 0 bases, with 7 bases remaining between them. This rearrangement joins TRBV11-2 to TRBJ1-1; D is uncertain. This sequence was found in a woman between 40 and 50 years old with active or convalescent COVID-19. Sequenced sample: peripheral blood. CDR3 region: CASHAMNTEAFF. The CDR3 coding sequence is TGTGCCAGCCATGCGATGAACACTGAAGCTTTCTTT.